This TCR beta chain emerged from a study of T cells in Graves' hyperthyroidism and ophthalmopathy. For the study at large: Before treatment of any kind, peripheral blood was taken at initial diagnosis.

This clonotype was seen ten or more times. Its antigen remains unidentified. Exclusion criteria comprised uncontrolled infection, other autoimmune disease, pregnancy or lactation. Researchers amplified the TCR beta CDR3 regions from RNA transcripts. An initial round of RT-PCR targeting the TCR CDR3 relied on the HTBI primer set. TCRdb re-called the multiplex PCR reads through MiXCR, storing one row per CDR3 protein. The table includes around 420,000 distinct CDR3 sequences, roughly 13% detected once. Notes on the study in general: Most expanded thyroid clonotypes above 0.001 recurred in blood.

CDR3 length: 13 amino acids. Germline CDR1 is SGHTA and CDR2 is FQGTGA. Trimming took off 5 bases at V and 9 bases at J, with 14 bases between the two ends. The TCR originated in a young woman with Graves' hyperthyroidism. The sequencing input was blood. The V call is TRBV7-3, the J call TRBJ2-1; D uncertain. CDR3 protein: CASSNSGLGEQFF. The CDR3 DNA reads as TGTGCCAGCAGCAATTCGGGCTTGGGTGAGCAGTTCTTC.